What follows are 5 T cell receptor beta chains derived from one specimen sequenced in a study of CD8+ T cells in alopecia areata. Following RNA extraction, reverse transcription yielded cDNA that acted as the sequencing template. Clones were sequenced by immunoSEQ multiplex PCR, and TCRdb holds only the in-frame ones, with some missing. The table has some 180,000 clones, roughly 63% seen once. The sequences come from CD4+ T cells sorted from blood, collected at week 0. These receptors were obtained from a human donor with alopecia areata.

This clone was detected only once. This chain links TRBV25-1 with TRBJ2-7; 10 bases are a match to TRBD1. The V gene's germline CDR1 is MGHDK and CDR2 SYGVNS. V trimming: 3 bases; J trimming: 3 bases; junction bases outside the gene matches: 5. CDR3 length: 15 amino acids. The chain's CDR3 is CASSDTGQGDYEQYF. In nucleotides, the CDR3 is TGTGCCAGCAGTGATACAGGACAGGGGGACTACGAGCAGTACTTC.

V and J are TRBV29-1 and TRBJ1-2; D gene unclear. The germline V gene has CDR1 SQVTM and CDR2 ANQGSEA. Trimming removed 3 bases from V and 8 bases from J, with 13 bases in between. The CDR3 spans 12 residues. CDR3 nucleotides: TGCAGCGTTGAGAGGGAGCTGGTCGGCTACACCTTC. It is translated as CSVERELVGYTF.

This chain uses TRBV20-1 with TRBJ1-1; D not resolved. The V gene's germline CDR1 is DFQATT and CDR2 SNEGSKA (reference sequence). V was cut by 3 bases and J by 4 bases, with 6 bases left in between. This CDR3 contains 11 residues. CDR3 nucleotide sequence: TGCAGTGCTAGTCAACCCACTGAAGCTTTCTTT. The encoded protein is CSASQPTEAFF.

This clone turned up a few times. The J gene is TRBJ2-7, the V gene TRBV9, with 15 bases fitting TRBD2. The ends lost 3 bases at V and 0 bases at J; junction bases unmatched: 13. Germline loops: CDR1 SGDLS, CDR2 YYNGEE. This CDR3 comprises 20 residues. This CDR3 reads CASSAPGLAGGRSTSYEQYF. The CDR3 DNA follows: TGTGCCAGCAGCGCCCCCGGACTAGCGGGGGGGCGTAGTACCTCCTACGAGCAGTACTTC. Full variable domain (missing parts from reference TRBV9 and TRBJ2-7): DSGVTQTPKHLITATGQRVTLRCSPRSGDLSVYWYQQSLDQGLQFLIQYYNGEERAKGNILERFSAQQFPDLHSELNLSSLELGDSALYFCASSAPGLAGGRSTSYEQYFGPGTRLTVT.

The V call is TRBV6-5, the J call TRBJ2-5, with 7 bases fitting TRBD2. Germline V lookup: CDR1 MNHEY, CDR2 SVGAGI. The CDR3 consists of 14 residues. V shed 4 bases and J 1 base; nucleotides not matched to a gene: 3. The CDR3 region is CASSFSSGQETQYF. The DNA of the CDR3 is TGTGCCAGCAGTTTTTCTAGCGGCCAAGAGACCCAGTACTTC.